Following are 10 T cell receptor beta chains from one sample sequenced in a study of post-analysis software for immune sequencing data. These receptors lack a known antigen. Study results and caveats: Included in a set of roughly five TRBV segments more frequent in patients than controls were TRBV5-6, TRBV5-1 and TRBV20-1.

Unique molecular identifiers were carried by the TCR beta cDNA libraries. Each CDR3 protein is one row after TCRdb ran MiXCR on the PCR reads. The table has 650,000 to 900,000 distinct CDR3 sequences, under 60% seen once. Sequenced input: blood. The source of these receptors is a girl aged 10 to 17 with multiple sclerosis.

The chain is built from TRBV12-3 or TRBV12-4 and TRBJ2-4, with TRBD2 matching 7 bases. Gene TRBJ2-7 matches the end of the DNA better, so the J call may be wrong. This CDR3 contains 17 residues. The CDR3: CASSLAGGGRVNYEQYF. In DNA form, the CDR3 reads TGTGCCAGCAGTTTAGCGGGCGGAGGGAGGGTTAACTACGAGCAGTACTTC.

CDR3 sequence (DNA): TGCAGTGCTAGGGTACCCAGGGTGAGGGGACTAGATTCCTACGAGCAGTACTTC. Protein sequence: CSARVPRVRGLDSYEQYF. The chain is built from TRBV20-1 and TRBJ2-7; 8 nucleotides line up with TRBD2. V was clipped by 3 bases and J by 1 base; unmatched bases: 17. Germline assignment: CDR1 DFQATT and CDR2 SNEGSKA (reference sequence). This CDR3 contains 18 residues.

The sample holds a few counts of this clonotype. The chain is built from TRBV11-2 and TRBJ2-5; D possibly corresponds to TRBD2 (6 bases). Germline loops: CDR1 SGHAT, CDR2 FQNNGV. This CDR3 has 13 amino acids. Trimming pared 8 bases from V and 3 bases from J, leaving 13 bases between. CDR3 in amino acids: CASRGLQKETQYF. CDR3 nucleotide sequence: TGTGCCAGCCGGGGACTGCAGAAAGAGACCCAGTACTTC.

The CDR3 coding sequence is TGTGCCAGCAGTTCCGGGACTAGCGGCTTCCTTACCTACGAGCAGTACTTC. It specifies CASSSGTSGFLTYEQYF. This chain connects TRBV6-2 or TRBV6-3 to TRBJ2-7; 11 bases line up with TRBD2. J was trimmed by 2 bases and V by 4 bases; bases with no gene match: 10. This CDR3 has 17 amino acids. The germline V gene encodes CDR1 MNHEY and CDR2 SVGEGT.

This clonotype occurred a few times. The chain combines TRBV20-1 with TRBJ2-5, with D maybe TRBD2 (5 bases). The CDR3 totals 13 residues. V lost 1 base to trimming and J lost 1 base, with 7 bases between them. CDR1 is DFQATT, CDR2 SNEGSKA, per germline (reference sequence). CDR3 residues: CSARVSGQETQYF. The CDR3 nucleotides read TGCAGTGCTAGAGTAAGCGGCCAAGAGACCCAGTACTTC.

This clonotype was detected only a few times. Germline and junction disagree at one end, which may indicate a read error. The chain is built from TRBV12-5 and TRBJ2-1; TRBD2 is a possible D gene (6 bases). The V gene's germline CDR1 is LGHNT and CDR2 FRNRAP. There are 14 residues in the CDR3. In nucleotides, the CDR3 is TGTGCTAGTGCTTTGGCGGGGTTACTAGTTTCCGAGTTCTTC. Amino acid sequence: CASALAGLLVSEFF.

The rearrangement joins TRBV6-1 to TRBJ2-1, with 10 bases identical to TRBD2. Germline values: CDR1 MNHNS, CDR2 SASEGT. The CDR3 is 18 amino acids. Losses at the gene ends were 2 bases for V and 9 bases for J; bases not matched to a gene: 16. CDR3 protein: CASSEYSSAGGLVGEQFF. The CDR3 DNA follows: TGTGCCAGCAGTGAATATTCTTCAGCGGGAGGGCTGGTAGGTGAGCAGTTCTTC.

The V call is TRBV4-2, the J call TRBJ2-1, with 10 nucleotides matching TRBD2. Trimming removed 4 bases from V and 6 bases from J; junction bases left unmatched: 6. Germline loops: CDR1 LGHNA, CDR2 YNFKEQ. The CDR3 contains 15 residues. In DNA form, the CDR3 reads TGTGCCAGCAGCCCCCGTTGGACTAGCGGCAATGAGCAGTTCTTC. It yields the protein CASSPRWTSGNEQFF.

The sample holds a few counts of this clonotype. The chain links TRBV20-1 to TRBJ2-1, with 7 nucleotides matching TRBD1. Trimming removed 0 bases from V and 10 bases from J; junction bases left unmatched: 15. CDR1 is DFQATT, CDR2 SNEGSKA, per germline (reference sequence). The CDR3 extends over 16 amino acids. The CDR3 protein is CSARDPTGTASWEQFF. The DNA for the CDR3 is TGCAGTGCTAGAGACCCGACCGGGACAGCAAGTTGGGAGCAGTTCTTC.

The chain is built from TRBV7-3 and TRBJ1-2, with 7 nucleotides matching TRBD1. The trim removed 2 bases at V and 4 bases at J, leaving 13 bases unmatched. Germline CDR1 reads SGHTA; CDR2 reads FQGTGA. The CDR3 totals 17 residues. In DNA, the CDR3 is TGTGCCAGCAGCTTATTTCCGACCGGGGCAGGGGGCTATGGCTACACCTTC. Its protein is CASSLFPTGAGGYGYTF.